This is a list of T cell receptor beta chains from one sample in a study of CD8 T cells in Susac syndrome. TCRdb processed the immunoSEQ multiplex PCR reads anew with MiXCR; each CDR3 protein has one entry. The sample consists of 150,000 to 200,000 distinct CDR3 sequences, more than 90% of them appearing once. The sample comprised CD4+ T cells from PBMCs. These receptors were taken from a human donor in good health. Each CDR3 is given with its conserved first and last residue. Fields, in order: CDR3 protein, CDR3 DNA, V gene, clone size, D gene, J gene, CDR3 length. D genes are given only for firm matches. Some rows have no size entry. The others give once, few or many, or a class for an expanded clone.

CDR3: CASGFRFGYTF; DNA: TGTGCCAGCGGATTCCGTTTTGGCTACACCTTC; V: TRBV6-2/TRBV6-3; size: NA; D: NA; J: TRBJ1-2; length: 11
CDR3: CASSLGQANTNYGYTF; DNA: TGTGCCAGCAGTCTAGGACAGGCGAATACTAACTATGGCTACACCTTC; V: TRBV12-3/TRBV12-4; size: NA; D: TRBD1; J: TRBJ1-2; length: 16
CDR3: CSVTGDTQYF; DNA: TGCAGCGTTACAGGGGATACGCAGTATTTT; V: TRBV29-1; size: NA; D: NA; J: TRBJ2-3; length: 10
CDR3: CASSLDLNEQFF; DNA: TGTGCCAGCAGCCTCGACCTCAATGAGCAGTTCTTC; V: TRBV5-4; size: once; D: NA; J: TRBJ2-1; length: 12
CDR3: CSARLEGTDTQYF; DNA: TGCAGTGCTAGACTGGAGGGCACAGATACGCAGTATTTT; V: TRBV20-1; size: NA; D: NA; J: TRBJ2-3; length: 13
CDR3: CASSPGQGFGGYTF; DNA: TGTGCCAGCTCACCCGGACAGGGTTTCGGCGGCTACACCTTC; V: TRBV18; size: NA; D: TRBD1; J: TRBJ1-2; length: 14
CDR3: CSASERKTDQPQHF; DNA: TGCAGTGCTAGCGAGCGGAAAACTGATCAGCCCCAGCATTTT; V: TRBV20-1; size: NA; D: NA; J: TRBJ1-5; length: 14
CDR3: CASSSGQDNEQFF; DNA: TGTGCCAGCAGCTCTGGACAGGACAATGAGCAGTTCTTC; V: TRBV7-9; size: NA; D: TRBD1; J: TRBJ2-1; length: 13
CDR3: CSATPQTNYGYTF; DNA: TGCAGTGCTACTCCCCAGACTAACTATGGCTACACCTTC; V: TRBV20-1; size: NA; D: NA; J: TRBJ1-2; length: 13
CDR3: CASSSKGYGYTF; DNA: TGTGCCAGCTCGTCCAAGGGCTATGGCTACACCTTC; V: TRBV5-4; size: NA; D: NA; J: TRBJ1-2; length: 12
CDR3: CASSRETGELFF; DNA: TGTGCCAGCAGTCGAGAGACCGGGGAGCTGTTTTTT; V: TRBV6-5; size: few; D: NA; J: TRBJ2-2; length: 12
CDR3: CASSADGNSPLHF; DNA: TGTGCCAGTAGTGCCGACGGGAATTCACCCCTCCACTTT; V: TRBV19; size: NA; D: NA; J: TRBJ1-6; length: 13
CDR3: CSAMLRGYEQYF; DNA: TGCAGTGCTATGCTACGAGGCTACGAGCAGTACTTC; V: TRBV20-1; size: once; D: NA; J: TRBJ2-7; length: 12
CDR3: CASSYPNAPKTGQAF; DNA: TGTGCCAGCAGTTACCCGAATGCTCCGAAGACAGGCCAGGCCTTC; V: TRBV6-2/TRBV6-3; size: NA; D: NA; J: TRBJ1-2; length: 15
CDR3: CASMPDAFNEQFF; DNA: TGTGCCAGCATGCCCGATGCATTCAATGAGCAGTTCTTC; V: TRBV2; size: NA; D: NA; J: TRBJ2-1; length: 13
CDR3: CASTGGGQETQYF; DNA: TGTGCCAGCACCGGCGGGGGCCAAGAGACCCAGTACTTC; V: TRBV3-1; size: NA; D: TRBD2; J: TRBJ2-5; length: 13
CDR3: CASSQLLGGVADTQYF; DNA: TGCGCCAGCAGCCAGCTACTAGGTGGGGTAGCAGATACGCAGTATTTT; V: TRBV4-3; size: NA; D: NA; J: TRBJ2-3; length: 16
CDR3: CASSQDAVGGGFYNEQFF; DNA: TGTGCCAGCAGCCAAGATGCCGTAGGCGGGGGTTTCTACAATGAGCAGTTCTTC; V: TRBV3-1; size: NA; D: TRBD2; J: TRBJ2-1; length: 18
CDR3: CASSLRPWDGYTF; DNA: TGTGCCAGCAGCCTGCGTCCTTGGGATGGCTACACCTTC; V: TRBV7-2; size: NA; D: NA; J: TRBJ1-2; length: 13
CDR3: CASSLAVSPLHF; DNA: TGTGCCAGCAGTTTAGCGGTTTCACCCCTCCACTTT; V: TRBV12-3/TRBV12-4; size: NA; D: NA; J: TRBJ1-6; length: 12
CDR3: CSAGGLEQFF; DNA: TGCAGTGCTGGGGGACTCGAGCAGTTCTTC; V: TRBV20-1; size: NA; D: NA; J: TRBJ2-1; length: 10
CDR3: CASSESGQGAKETQYF; DNA: TGTGCCAGCAGTGAATCGGGACAGGGGGCGAAAGAGACCCAGTACTTC; V: TRBV25-1; size: NA; D: TRBD1; J: TRBJ2-5; length: 16
CDR3: CASSPENSYEQYF; DNA: TGTGCCAGCAGTCCAGAGAACTCCTACGAGCAGTACTTC; V: TRBV27; size: NA; D: NA; J: TRBJ2-7; length: 13
CDR3: CASSHRQGASEQYF; DNA: TGTGCCAGCAGCCACCGACAGGGGGCAAGCGAGCAGTACTTC; V: TRBV3-1; size: NA; D: TRBD1; J: TRBJ2-7; length: 14
CDR3: CSVLPGQETQYF; DNA: TGCAGCGTACTTCCGGGTCAAGAGACCCAGTACTTC; V: TRBV29-1; size: NA; D: NA; J: TRBJ2-5; length: 12
CDR3: CASSQDPGLAVFSYEQYF; DNA: TGTGCCAGCAGCCAAGATCCGGGACTAGCGGTATTCTCCTACGAGCAGTACTTC; V: TRBV4-2; size: NA; D: TRBD2; J: TRBJ2-7; length: 18
CDR3: CSAQGQPQHF; DNA: TGCAGCGCACAGGGACAGCCCCAGCATTTT; V: TRBV29-1; size: NA; D: NA; J: TRBJ1-5; length: 10
CDR3: CSASRESNYGYTF; DNA: TGCAGCGCTAGCCGAGAGAGTAACTATGGCTACACCTTC; V: TRBV29-1; size: NA; D: NA; J: TRBJ1-2; length: 13
CDR3: CASSMGPGDEQFF; DNA: TGTGCCAGTAGTATGGGTCCTGGCGATGAGCAGTTCTTC; V: TRBV19; size: NA; D: NA; J: TRBJ2-1; length: 13
CDR3: CASGVDGTQYF; DNA: TGTGCCAGCGGGGTGGACGGGACCCAGTACTTC; V: TRBV6-2/TRBV6-3; size: NA; D: NA; J: TRBJ2-5; length: 11
CDR3: CASSRDTQPQHF; DNA: TGTGCCAGCAGCCGGGATACCCAGCCCCAGCATTTT; V: TRBV7-9; size: NA; D: NA; J: TRBJ1-5; length: 12
CDR3: CASSGGAMNTEAFF; DNA: TGTGCCAGCAGTGGGGGTGCCATGAACACTGAAGCTTTCTTT; V: TRBV2; size: NA; D: NA; J: TRBJ1-1; length: 14
CDR3: CASSLGANNSPLHF; DNA: TGTGCCAGCAGCTTAGGGGCCAATAATTCACCCCTCCACTTT; V: TRBV7-2; size: NA; D: NA; J: TRBJ1-6; length: 14
CDR3: CASTGSGRGEQYF; DNA: TGTGCCAGCACCGGGAGCGGGAGAGGCGAGCAGTACTTC; V: TRBV27; size: NA; D: TRBD2; J: TRBJ2-7; length: 13
CDR3: CASSLHRGYEQYF; DNA: TGTGCCAGCAGCTTACACAGGGGCTACGAGCAGTACTTC; V: TRBV7-9; size: once; D: TRBD1; J: TRBJ2-7; length: 13
CDR3: CASQTSGGSDTQYF; DNA: TGTGCCAGCCAAACTAGCGGGGGTTCAGATACGCAGTATTTT; V: TRBV7-3; size: NA; D: TRBD2; J: TRBJ2-3; length: 14
CDR3: CASSGGGSLTEAFF; DNA: TGCGCCAGCAGCGGTGGAGGGTCCCTCACTGAAGCTTTCTTT; V: TRBV5-1; size: NA; D: NA; J: TRBJ1-1; length: 14
CDR3: CSAQSTSGPRDTQYF; DNA: TGCAGTGCCCAGTCCACTAGCGGACCACGGGATACGCAGTATTTT; V: TRBV20-1; size: NA; D: TRBD2; J: TRBJ2-3; length: 15
CDR3: CSVDVGREDNYGYTF; DNA: TGCAGCGTTGACGTAGGTAGGGAGGATAACTATGGCTACACCTTC; V: TRBV29-1; size: NA; D: NA; J: TRBJ1-2; length: 15
CDR3: CASSATPRDTEAFF; DNA: TGTGCCAGCAGTGCGACACCCCGAGACACTGAAGCTTTCTTT; V: TRBV2; size: NA; D: NA; J: TRBJ1-1; length: 14